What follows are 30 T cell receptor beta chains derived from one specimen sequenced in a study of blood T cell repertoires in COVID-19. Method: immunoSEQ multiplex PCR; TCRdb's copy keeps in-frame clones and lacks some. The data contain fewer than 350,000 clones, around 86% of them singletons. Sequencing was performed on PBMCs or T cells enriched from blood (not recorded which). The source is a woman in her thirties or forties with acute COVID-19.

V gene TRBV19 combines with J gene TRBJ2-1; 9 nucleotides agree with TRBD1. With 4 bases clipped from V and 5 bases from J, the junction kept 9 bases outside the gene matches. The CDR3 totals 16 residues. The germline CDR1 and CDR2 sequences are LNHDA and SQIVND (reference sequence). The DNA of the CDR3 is TGTGCCAGTAGTAAAATCGGGACAGGGCTCAACAATGAGCAGTTCTTC. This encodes CASSKIGTGLNNEQFF.

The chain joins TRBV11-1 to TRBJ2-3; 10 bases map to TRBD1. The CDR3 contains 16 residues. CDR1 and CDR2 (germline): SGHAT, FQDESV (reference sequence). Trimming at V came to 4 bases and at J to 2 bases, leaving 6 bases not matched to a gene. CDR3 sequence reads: CASSWDRGRSTDTQYF. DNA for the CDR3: TGTGCCAGCAGCTGGGACAGGGGCCGATCCACAGATACGCAGTATTTT.

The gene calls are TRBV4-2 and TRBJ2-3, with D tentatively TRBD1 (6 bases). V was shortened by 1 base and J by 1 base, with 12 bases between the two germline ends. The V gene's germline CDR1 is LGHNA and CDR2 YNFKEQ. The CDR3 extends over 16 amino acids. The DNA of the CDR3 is TGTGCCAGCAGCCAAGCCGGGGCAGGGGGCACAGATACGCAGTATTTT. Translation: CASSQAGAGGTDTQYF.

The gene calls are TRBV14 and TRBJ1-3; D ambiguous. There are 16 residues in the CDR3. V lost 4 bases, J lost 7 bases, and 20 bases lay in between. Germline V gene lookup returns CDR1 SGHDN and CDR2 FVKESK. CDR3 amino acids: CASSPQAITGGNTIYF. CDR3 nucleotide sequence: TGTGCCAGCAGCCCCCAGGCTATCACTGGTGGCAACACCATATATTTT.

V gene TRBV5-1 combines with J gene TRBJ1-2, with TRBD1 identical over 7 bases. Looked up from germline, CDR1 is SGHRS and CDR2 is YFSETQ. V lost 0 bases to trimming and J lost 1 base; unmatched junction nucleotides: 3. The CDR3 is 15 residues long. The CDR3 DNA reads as TGCGCCAGCAGCTTGGACCGGGACAGTAACTATGGCTACACCTTC. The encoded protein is CASSLDRDSNYGYTF.

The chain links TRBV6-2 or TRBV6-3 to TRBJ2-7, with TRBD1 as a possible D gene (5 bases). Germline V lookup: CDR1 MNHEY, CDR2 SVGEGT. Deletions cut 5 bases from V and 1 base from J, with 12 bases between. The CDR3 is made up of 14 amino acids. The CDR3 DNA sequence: TGTGCCAGCAGTCGACAGCCCTTATCCTACGAGCAGTACTTC. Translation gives CASSRQPLSYEQYF.

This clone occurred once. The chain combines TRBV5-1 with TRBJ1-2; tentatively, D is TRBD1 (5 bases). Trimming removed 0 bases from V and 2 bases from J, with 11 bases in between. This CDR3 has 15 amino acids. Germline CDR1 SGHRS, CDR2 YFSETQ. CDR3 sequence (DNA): TGCGCCAGCAGCTTGGTCCCTGACAGAAACTATGGCTACACCTTC. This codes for CASSLVPDRNYGYTF.

This chain's CDR3 is CASSFKLEKLFF. CDR3 nucleotide sequence: TGTGCCAGCAGCTTTAAATTAGAAAAACTGTTTTTT. The V call is TRBV7-9, the J call TRBJ1-4; D is unresolved. CDR1 SEHNR and CDR2 FQNEAQ come from the germline V gene (reference sequence). This CDR3 is built from 12 residues. The V end lost 3 bases, the J end lost 8 bases, and 7 bases lay between the germline ends.

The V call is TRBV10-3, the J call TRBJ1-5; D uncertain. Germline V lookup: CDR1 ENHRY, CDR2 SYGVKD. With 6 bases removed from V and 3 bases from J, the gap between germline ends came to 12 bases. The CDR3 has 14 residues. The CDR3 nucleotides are TGTGCCATCAGCCAGGCGGAGGACAATCAGCCCCAGCATTTT. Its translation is CAISQAEDNQPQHF.

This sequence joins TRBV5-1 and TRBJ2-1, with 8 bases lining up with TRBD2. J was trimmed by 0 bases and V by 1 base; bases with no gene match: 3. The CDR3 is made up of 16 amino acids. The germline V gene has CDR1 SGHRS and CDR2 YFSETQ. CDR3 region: CASSLIGTSSYNEQFF. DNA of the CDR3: TGCGCCAGCAGCTTGATAGGGACTAGCTCCTACAATGAGCAGTTCTTC.

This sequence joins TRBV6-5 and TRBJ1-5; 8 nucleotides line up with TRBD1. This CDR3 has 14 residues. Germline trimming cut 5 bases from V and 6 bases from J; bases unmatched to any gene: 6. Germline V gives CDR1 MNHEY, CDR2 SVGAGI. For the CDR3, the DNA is TGTGCCAGCAGTCGAGGACAGGGAAGTCAGCCCCAGCATTTT. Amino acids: CASSRGQGSQPQHF.

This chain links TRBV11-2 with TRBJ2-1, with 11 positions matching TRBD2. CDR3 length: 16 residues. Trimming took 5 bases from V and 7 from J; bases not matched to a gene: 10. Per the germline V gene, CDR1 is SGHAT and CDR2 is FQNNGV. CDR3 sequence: CASSAYTSGSQNEQFF. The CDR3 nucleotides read TGTGCCAGCAGCGCCTATACTAGCGGGAGTCAGAATGAGCAGTTCTTC.

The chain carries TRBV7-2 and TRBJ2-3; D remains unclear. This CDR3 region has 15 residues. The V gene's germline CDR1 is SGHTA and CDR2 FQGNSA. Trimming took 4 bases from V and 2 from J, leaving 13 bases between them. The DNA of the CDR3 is TGTGCCAGCAGCTCGAAACGAGGCTTCACAGATACGCAGTATTTT. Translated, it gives CASSSKRGFTDTQYF. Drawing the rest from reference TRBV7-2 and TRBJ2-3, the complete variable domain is GAGVSQSPSNKVTEKGKDVELRCDPISGHTALYWYRQSLGQGLEFLIYFQGNSAPDKSGLPSDRFSAERTGGSVSTLTIQRTQQEDSAVYLCASSSKRGFTDTQYFGPGTRLTVL.

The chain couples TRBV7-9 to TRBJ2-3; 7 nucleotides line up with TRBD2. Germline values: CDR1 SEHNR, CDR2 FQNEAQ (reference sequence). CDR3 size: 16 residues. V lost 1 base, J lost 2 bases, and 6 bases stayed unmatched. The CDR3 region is CASSLDGRGSTDTQYF. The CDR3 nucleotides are TGTGCCAGCAGCTTAGATGGGCGGGGGTCCACAGATACGCAGTATTTT.

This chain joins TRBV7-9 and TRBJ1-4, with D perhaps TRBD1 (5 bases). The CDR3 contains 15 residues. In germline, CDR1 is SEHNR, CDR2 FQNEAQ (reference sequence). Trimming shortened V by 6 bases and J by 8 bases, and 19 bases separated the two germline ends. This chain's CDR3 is CASSPSSGVEEKLFF. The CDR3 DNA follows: TGTGCCAGCAGTCCCTCGTCGGGGGTAGAGGAAAAACTGTTTTTT.

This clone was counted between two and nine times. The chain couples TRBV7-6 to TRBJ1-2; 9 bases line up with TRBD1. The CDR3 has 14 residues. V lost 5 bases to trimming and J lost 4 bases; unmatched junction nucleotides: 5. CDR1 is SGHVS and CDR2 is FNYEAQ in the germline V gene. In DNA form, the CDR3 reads TGTGCCAGCAGCCGACCGGGACAGGGCTATGGCTACACCTTC. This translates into CASSRPGQGYGYTF.

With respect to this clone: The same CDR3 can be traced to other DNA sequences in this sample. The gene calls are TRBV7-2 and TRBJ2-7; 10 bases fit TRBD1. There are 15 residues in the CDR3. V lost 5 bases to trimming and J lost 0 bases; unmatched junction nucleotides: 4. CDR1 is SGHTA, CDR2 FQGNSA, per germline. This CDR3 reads CASSPRTGGSYEQYF. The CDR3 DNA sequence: TGTGCCAGCAGCCCAAGGACAGGGGGCTCCTACGAGCAGTACTTC.

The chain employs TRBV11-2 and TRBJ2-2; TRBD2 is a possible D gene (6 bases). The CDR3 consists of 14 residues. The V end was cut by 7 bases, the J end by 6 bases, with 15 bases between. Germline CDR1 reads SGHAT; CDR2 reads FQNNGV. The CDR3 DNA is TGTGCCAGCACCTTGTTTAGGAGGGCCGGGGAGCTGTTTTTT. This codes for CASTLFRRAGELFF.

CDR3 protein: CASSQGAGGGRETQYF. The CDR3 coding sequence is TGCGCCAGCAGCCAAGGGGCAGGGGGAGGTCGGGAGACCCAGTACTTC. The genes are TRBV4-1 and TRBJ2-5, with D perhaps matching TRBD1 (7 bases). The germline CDR1 and CDR2 sequences are MGHRA and YSYEKL. V lost 1 base to trimming and J lost 5 bases, with 17 bases between them. The CDR3 covers 16 residues.

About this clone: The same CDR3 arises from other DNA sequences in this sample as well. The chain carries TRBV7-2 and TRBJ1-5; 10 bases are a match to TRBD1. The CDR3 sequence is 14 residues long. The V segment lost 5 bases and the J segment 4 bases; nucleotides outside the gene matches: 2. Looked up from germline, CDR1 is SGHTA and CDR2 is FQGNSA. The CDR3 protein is CASSLGQGNQPQHF. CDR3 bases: TGTGCCAGCAGCCTGGGACAGGGGAATCAGCCCCAGCATTTT.

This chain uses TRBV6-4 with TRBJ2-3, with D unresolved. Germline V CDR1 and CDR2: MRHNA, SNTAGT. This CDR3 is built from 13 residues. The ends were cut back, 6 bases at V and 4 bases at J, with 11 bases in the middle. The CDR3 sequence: CASRLRQSDTQYF. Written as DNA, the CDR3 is TGTGCCAGCAGACTCCGACAATCAGATACGCAGTATTTT.

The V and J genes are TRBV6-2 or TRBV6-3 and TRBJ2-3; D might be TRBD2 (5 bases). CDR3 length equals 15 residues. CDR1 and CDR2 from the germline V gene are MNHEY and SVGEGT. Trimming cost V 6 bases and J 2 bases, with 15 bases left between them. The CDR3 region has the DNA TGTGCCAGCAGCCCCAGCGGTTATTTCACAGATACGCAGTATTTT. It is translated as CASSPSGYFTDTQYF.

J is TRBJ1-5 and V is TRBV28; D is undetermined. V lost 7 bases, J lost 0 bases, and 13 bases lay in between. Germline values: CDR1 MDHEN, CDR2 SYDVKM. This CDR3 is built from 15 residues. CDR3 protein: CASKRFRNSNQPQHF. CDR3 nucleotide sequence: TGTGCCAGCAAGAGATTCAGGAATAGCAATCAGCCCCAGCATTTT.

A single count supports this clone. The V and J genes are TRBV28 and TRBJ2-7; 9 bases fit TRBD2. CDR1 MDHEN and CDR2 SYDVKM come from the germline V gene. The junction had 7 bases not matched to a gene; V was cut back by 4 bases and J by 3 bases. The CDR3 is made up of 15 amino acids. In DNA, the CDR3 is TGTGCCAGCAGTTCTAGCGGGAAGAGATTCTACGAGCAGTACTTC. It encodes CASSSSGKRFYEQYF.

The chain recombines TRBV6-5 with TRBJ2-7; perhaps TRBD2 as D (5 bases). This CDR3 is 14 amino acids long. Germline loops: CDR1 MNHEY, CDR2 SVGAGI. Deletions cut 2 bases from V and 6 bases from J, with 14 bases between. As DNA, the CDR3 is TGTGCCAGCAGTTACAGGCGGGCAAAGGGCGAGCAGTACTTC. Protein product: CASSYRRAKGEQYF.

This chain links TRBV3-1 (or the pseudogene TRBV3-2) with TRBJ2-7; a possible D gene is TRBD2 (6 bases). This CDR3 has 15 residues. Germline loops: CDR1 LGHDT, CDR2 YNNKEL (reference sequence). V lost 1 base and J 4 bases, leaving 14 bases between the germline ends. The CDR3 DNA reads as TGTGCCAGCAGCCAAGGGGGCCAGGGAGGTTACGAGCAGTACTTC. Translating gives CASSQGGQGGYEQYF.

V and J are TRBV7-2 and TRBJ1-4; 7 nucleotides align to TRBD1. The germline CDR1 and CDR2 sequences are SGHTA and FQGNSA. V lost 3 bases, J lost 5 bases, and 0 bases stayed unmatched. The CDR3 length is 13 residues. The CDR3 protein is CASSLGQNEKLFF. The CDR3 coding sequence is TGTGCCAGCAGCTTGGGACAGAATGAAAAACTGTTTTTT.

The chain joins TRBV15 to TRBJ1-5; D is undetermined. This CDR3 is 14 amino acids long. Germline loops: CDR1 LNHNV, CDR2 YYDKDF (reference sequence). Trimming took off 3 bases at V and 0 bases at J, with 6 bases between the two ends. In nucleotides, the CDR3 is TGTGCCACCAGCAGCAGATATAGCAATCAGCCCCAGCATTTT. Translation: CATSSRYSNQPQHF.

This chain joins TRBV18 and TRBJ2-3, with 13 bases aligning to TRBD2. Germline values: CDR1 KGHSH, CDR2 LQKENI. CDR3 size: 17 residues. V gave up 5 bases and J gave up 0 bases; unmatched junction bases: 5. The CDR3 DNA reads TGTGCCAGCTCAGGACTAGCGGGGGTCGTCAGCACAGATACGCAGTATTTT. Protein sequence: CASSGLAGVVSTDTQYF.

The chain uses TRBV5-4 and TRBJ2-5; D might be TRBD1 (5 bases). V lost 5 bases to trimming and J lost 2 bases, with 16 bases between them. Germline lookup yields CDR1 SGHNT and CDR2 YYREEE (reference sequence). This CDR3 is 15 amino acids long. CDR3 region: CASRYDRGAQETQYF. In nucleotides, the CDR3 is TGTGCCAGCAGATACGACAGAGGAGCTCAAGAGACCCAGTACTTC.